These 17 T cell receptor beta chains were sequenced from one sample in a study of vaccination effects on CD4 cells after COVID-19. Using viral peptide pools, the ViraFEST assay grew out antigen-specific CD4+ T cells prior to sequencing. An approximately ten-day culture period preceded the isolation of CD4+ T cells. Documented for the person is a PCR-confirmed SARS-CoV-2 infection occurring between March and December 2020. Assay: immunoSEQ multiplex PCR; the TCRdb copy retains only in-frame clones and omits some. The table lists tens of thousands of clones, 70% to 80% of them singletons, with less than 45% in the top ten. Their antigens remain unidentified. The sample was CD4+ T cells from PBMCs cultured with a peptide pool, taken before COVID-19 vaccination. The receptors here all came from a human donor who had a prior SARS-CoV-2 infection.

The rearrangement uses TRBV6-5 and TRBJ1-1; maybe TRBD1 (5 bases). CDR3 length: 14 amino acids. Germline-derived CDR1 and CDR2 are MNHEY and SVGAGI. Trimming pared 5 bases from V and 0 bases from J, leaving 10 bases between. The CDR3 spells CASSKPGLNTEAFF. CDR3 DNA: TGTGCCAGCAGTAAACCGGGACTGAACACTGAAGCTTTCTTT.

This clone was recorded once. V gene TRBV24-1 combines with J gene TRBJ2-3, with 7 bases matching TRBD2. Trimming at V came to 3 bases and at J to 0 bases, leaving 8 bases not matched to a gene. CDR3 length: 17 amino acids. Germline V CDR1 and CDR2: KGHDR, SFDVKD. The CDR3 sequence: CATSDSREVASTDTQYF. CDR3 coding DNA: TGTGCCACCAGTGATAGCCGGGAGGTTGCTAGCACAGATACGCAGTATTTT.

In nucleotides, the CDR3 is TGTGCCAGCAGCGTAGCGGTGGGCACTGAAGCTTTCTTT. Translation: CASSVAVGTEAFF. The chain combines TRBV9 with TRBJ1-1; D call uncertain. V shed 0 bases and J shed 4 bases, with 7 bases lying between them. Per the germline V gene, CDR1 is SGDLS and CDR2 is YYNGEE. CDR3 length: 13 amino acids. The complete variable domain, with remaining parts taken from reference TRBV9 and TRBJ1-1, reads DSGVTQTPKHLITATGQRVTLRCSPRSGDLSVYWYQQSLDQGLQFLIQYYNGEERAKGNILERFSAQQFPDLHSELNLSSLELGDSALYFCASSVAVGTEAFFGQGTRLTVV.

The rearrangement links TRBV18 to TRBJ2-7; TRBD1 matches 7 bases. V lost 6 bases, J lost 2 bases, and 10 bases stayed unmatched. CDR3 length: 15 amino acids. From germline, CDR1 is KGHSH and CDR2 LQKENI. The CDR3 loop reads CASSFTGTAAYEQYF. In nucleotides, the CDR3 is TGTGCCAGCTCGTTCACCGGGACAGCAGCCTACGAGCAGTACTTC.

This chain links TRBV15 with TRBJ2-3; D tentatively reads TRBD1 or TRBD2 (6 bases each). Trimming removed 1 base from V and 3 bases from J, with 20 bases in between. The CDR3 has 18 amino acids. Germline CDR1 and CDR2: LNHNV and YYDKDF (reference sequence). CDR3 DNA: TGTGCCACCAGCAGAGCAGGCATTTGGGGGGCGAGGACAGATACGCAGTATTTT. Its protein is CATSRAGIWGARTDTQYF.

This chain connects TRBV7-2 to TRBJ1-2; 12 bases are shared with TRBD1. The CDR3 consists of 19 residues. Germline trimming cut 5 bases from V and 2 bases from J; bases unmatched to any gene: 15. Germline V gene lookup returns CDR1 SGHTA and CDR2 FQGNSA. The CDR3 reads CASSRRATGTGGPNYGYTF. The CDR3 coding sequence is TGTGCCAGCAGCCGGAGAGCCACCGGGACAGGGGGCCCCAACTATGGCTACACCTTC.

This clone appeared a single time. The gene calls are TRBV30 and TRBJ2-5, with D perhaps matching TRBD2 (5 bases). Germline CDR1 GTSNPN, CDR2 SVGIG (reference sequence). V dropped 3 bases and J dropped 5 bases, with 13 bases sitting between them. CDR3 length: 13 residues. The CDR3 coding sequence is TGTGCCTGGAGACTAGTGATGTTGGAGACCCAGTACTTC. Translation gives CAWRLVMLETQYF.

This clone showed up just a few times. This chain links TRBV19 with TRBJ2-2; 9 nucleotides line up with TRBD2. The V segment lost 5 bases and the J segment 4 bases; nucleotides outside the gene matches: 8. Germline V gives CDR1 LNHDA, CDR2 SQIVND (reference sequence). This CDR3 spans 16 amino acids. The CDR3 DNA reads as TGTGCCAGTAGTTCCGTGGCGGGGGGGCCCACCGGGGAGCTGTTTTTT. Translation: CASSSVAGGPTGELFF.

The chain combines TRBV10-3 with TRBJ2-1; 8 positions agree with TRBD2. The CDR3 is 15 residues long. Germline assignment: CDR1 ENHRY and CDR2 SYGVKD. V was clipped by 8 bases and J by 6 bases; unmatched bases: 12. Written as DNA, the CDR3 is TGTGCCATCGGGGGGGATGGCGGGAGGCCCAATGAGCAGTTCTTC. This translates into CAIGGDGGRPNEQFF.

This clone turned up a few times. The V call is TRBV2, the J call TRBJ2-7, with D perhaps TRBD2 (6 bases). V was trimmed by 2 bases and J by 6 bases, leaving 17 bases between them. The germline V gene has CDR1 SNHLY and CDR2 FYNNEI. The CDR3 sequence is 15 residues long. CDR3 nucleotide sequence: TGTGCCAGCAGTGAATGGCAGGCTAGCGTAAGCGAGCAGTACTTC. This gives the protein CASSEWQASVSEQYF. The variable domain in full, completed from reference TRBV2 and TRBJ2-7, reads EPEVTQTPSHQVTQMGQEVILRCVPISNHLYFYWYRQILGQKVEFLVSFYNNEISEKSEIFDDQFSVERPDGSNFTLKIRSTKLEDSAMYFCASSEWQASVSEQYFGPGTRLTVT.

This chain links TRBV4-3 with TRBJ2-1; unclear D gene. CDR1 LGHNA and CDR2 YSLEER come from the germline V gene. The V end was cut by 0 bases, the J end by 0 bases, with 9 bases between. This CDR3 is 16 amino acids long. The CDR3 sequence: CASSQEHSGSYNEQFF. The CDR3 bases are TGCGCCAGCAGCCAAGAACACTCCGGCTCCTACAATGAGCAGTTCTTC.

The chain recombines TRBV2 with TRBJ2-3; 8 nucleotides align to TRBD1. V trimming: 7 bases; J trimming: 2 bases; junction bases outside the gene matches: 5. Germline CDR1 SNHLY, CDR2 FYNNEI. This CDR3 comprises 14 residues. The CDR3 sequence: CASKVDRDTDTQYF. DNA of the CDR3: TGTGCCAGCAAGGTGGACAGGGACACAGATACGCAGTATTTT.

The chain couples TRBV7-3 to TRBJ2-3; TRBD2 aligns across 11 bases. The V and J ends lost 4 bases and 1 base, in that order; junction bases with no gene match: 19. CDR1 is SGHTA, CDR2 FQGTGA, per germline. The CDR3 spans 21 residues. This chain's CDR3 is CASSSTPPLAGGLRGTDTQYF. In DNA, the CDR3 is TGTGCCAGCAGCTCCACACCCCCCCTAGCGGGGGGCCTTAGGGGCACAGATACGCAGTATTTT.

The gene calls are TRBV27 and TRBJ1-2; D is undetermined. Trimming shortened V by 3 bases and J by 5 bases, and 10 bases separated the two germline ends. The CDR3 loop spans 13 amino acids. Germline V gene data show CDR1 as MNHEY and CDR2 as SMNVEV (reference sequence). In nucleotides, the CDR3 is TGTGCCAGCAGTTTGGCTGGAGGGTATGGCTACACCTTC. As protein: CASSLAGGYGYTF.

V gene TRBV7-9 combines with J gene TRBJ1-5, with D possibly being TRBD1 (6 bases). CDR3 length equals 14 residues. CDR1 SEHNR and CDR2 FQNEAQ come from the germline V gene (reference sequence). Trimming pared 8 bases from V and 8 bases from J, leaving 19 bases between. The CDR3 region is CASSVAMPGEPQHF. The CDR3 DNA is TGTGCCAGCTCGGTAGCCATGCCAGGGGAGCCCCAGCATTTT. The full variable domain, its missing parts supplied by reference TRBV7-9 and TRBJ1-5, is DTGVSQNPRHKITKRGQNVTFRCDPISEHNRLYWYRQTLGQGPEFLTYFQNEAQLEKSRLLSDRFSAERPKGSFSTLEIQRTEQGDSAMYLCASSVAMPGEPQHFGDGTRLSIL.

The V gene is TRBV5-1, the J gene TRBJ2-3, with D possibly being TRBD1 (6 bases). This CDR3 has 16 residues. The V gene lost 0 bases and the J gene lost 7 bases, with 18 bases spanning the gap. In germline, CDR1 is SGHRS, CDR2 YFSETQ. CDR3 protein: CASSLGGRDIPNTQYF. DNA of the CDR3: TGCGCCAGCAGCTTGGGGGGCAGGGACATTCCAAATACGCAGTATTTT.

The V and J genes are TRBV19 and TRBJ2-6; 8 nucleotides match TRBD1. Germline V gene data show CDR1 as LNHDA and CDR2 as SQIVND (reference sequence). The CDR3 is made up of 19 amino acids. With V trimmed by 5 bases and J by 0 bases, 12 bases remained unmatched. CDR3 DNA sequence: TGTGCCAGTAGTCTTTTCGCAGGGGGCCTCACCTCTGGGGCCAACGTCCTGACTTTC. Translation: CASSLFAGGLTSGANVLTF.